The rows below give T cell receptor beta chains drawn from one sample of a study of identical twins. A single record per CDR3 protein comes from TCRdb applying MiXCR to the 5' RACE reads. Here the sample spans around 490,000 distinct CDR3 sequences, about a fifth being singletons. This sample was shared with a second study, whose subject was yellow fever vaccine responses in identical twins.

The sample comprised CD4+ T cells sorted from blood. Receptor source: a woman between 18 and 29 years old in good health. The CDR3 runs from the conserved cysteine through the conserved F or W. The order of the fields is J gene, clone size, D gene, V gene, CDR3 DNA, CDR3 protein. D genes are given only for firm matches. The size entry is marked missing in some rows and otherwise reads once, few, many or a size class.

TRBJ1-1 | many | - | TRBV12-3/TRBV12-4 | TGTGCCAGCAGTAACCAGGCCAGGGGCGGCGCTTTCTTT | CASSNQARGGAFF
TRBJ2-2 | - | TRBD1 | TRBV5-1 | TGCGCCAGTCACGGGACAGGGGACACCGGGGAGCTGTTTTTT | CASHGTGDTGELFF
TRBJ2-5 | - | TRBD2 | TRBV28 | TGTGCCAGCAGTCGTCGATGGACTAGCGGGGCCCAAGAGACCCAGTACTTC | CASSRRWTSGAQETQYF
TRBJ1-5 | - | - | TRBV7-9 | TGTGCCAGCAGTTTCGACGGGGGTTTGAGGAATCAGCCCCAGCATTTT | CASSFDGGLRNQPQHF
TRBJ2-7 | few | TRBD2 | TRBV20-1 | TGCAGTGCTAGAGGTGGTAGCGGGAGGGTTCAGCAGTACTTC | CSARGGSGRVQQYF
TRBJ2-6 | - | - | TRBV28 | TGTGCCAGCAGTTTTCAAGGGTTCCCCTCTGGGGCCAACGTCCTGACTTTC | CASSFQGFPSGANVLTF
TRBJ2-5 | - | - | TRBV16 | TGTGCCAGCAGCCAATCGTCGACCCCCCGGTACTTC | CASSQSSTPRYF
TRBJ1-1 | - | - | TRBV7-6 | TGTGCCAGCAGCTTTACGGGTCTCTCGGGTGGCACTGAAGCTTTCTTT | CASSFTGLSGGTEAFF
TRBJ2-2 | - | - | TRBV5-1 | TGCGCCAGCAGCGGGGGTTTACAACAGAGCACCGGGGAGCTGTTTTTT | CASSGGLQQSTGELFF
TRBJ1-1 | - | TRBD1 | TRBV9 | TGTGCCAGCAGCTCCGGGACAGGGATCGGGCACACTGAAGCTTTCTTT | CASSSGTGIGHTEAFF
TRBJ2-1 | few | TRBD2 | TRBV20-1 | TGCAGTGCTAGAAAGCGGGAGAGTACGAATCACAATGAGCAGTTCTTC | CSARKRESTNHNEQFF
TRBJ2-6 | few | - | TRBV3-1 | TGTGCCAGCAGCCAGGGGATCCCGGGACAGAGATTGGGGGACTGGGCCAACGTCCTGACTTTC | CASSQGIPGQRLGDWANVLTF
TRBJ2-3 | few | TRBD1 | TRBV12-3/TRBV12-4 | TGTGCCAGCAGGACAGGGGGCGGAGGAGATACGCAGTATTTT | CASRTGGGGDTQYF
TRBJ2-1 | few | TRBD2 | TRBV27 | TGTGCCAGCGGGAGCGGGAGCTCCTACAATGAGCAGTTCTTC | CASGSGSSYNEQFF
TRBJ2-3 | - | - | TRBV5-6 | - | CASSLVRARVWEDTQYF
TRBJ1-2 | few | - | TRBV21-1 | TGTGCCAGCAGCAAAGGTCCCAGGGGGAAAGGAAACTACACCTTC | CASSKGPRGKGNYTF
TRBJ2-5 | - | - | TRBV10-3 | TGTGCCATCAGTGAGGGACAGCAAGGTGGGGAGACCCAGTACTTC | CAISEGQQGGETQYF